The 24 T cell receptor beta chains given below trace back to one sample, sequenced in a study of blood T cell repertoires in COVID-19. Using immunoSEQ multiplex PCR, the repertoire was profiled, and TCRdb retains in-frame clones only, with some absent. The data hold 95,000 to 150,000 clones, with approximately 80% observed a single time. Material for sequencing was peripheral blood. Every receptor here comes from a human donor in a cohort sampled during active COVID-19.

This chain links TRBV28 with TRBJ1-2, with a possible D match to TRBD1 (5 bases). CDR3 size: 11 residues. CDR1 and CDR2 from the germline V gene are MDHEN and SYDVKM. The ends were cut back, 8 bases at V and 2 bases at J, with 6 bases in the middle. The CDR3 protein is CASSGNYGYTF. As DNA, the CDR3 is TGTGCCAGCTCAGGGAACTATGGCTACACCTTC.

This clone was picked up a small number of times. The chain recombines TRBV7-2 with TRBJ2-2; 7 nucleotides agree with TRBD1. CDR1 and CDR2 (germline): SGHTA, FQGNSA. V shed 4 bases and J 3 bases; nucleotides not matched to a gene: 5. This CDR3 comprises 15 residues. The DNA of the CDR3 is TGTGCCAGCAGCTCACATACAGGGGACACCGGGGAGCTGTTTTTT. Residues: CASSSHTGDTGELFF.

This chain connects TRBV29-1 to TRBJ1-4; 8 bases fit TRBD1. The trim removed 6 bases at V and 6 bases at J, leaving 3 bases unmatched. Per the germline V gene, CDR1 is SQVTM and CDR2 is ANQGSEA. The CDR3 covers 12 residues. CDR3 region: CSVGQDYEKLFF. The DNA for the CDR3 is TGCAGCGTGGGACAGGATTATGAAAAACTGTTTTTT.

V usage is TRBV13 and J usage is TRBJ2-1, with TRBD1 matching over 9 bases. The CDR3 contains 16 residues. Looked up from germline, CDR1 is PRHDT and CDR2 is FYEKMQ (reference sequence). J was trimmed by 6 bases and V by 4 bases; bases with no gene match: 10. The CDR3 DNA is TGTGCCAGCAGCTCACAACAGGGGGCGGCTGTCAATGAGCAGTTCTTC. Translation gives CASSSQQGAAVNEQFF.

This chain uses TRBV7-9 with TRBJ1-6, with D unclear. Germline V gene sequence: CDR1 SEHNR, CDR2 FQNEAQ (reference sequence). The CDR3 has 12 residues. The V end lost 7 bases, the J end lost 6 bases, and 7 bases lay between the germline ends. The CDR3 DNA sequence: TGTGCCAGCACGCAGGCTAATTCACCCCTCCACTTT. Protein product: CASTQANSPLHF.

This chain uses TRBV4-1 with TRBJ2-5, with 10 bases that match TRBD2. Germline CDR1 reads MGHRA; CDR2 reads YSYEKL. J gave up 4 bases and V 4 bases, and 9 bases lay outside the gene matches. The CDR3 contains 16 residues. The CDR3 nucleotides read TGCGCCAGCAGCCCCGGTTTAGCGGGGGGTTTAGAGACCCAGTACTTC. Translated: CASSPGLAGGLETQYF.

This rearrangement joins TRBV7-9 to TRBJ2-1, with 8 bases that match TRBD2. The V gene end was trimmed by 4 bases and the J gene end by 0 bases; junction bases not matched to a gene: 11. This CDR3 has 18 residues. Germline loops: CDR1 SEHNR, CDR2 FQNEAQ (reference sequence). CDR3 sequence reads: CASSSGTSYTSSYNEQFF. The CDR3 DNA reads as TGTGCCAGCAGCTCCGGGACTAGTTACACCAGCTCCTACAATGAGCAGTTCTTC.

V usage is TRBV9 and J usage is TRBJ2-1; 7 bases agree with TRBD2. The CDR3 runs 16 residues. The V segment lost 0 bases and the J segment 0 bases; nucleotides outside the gene matches: 3. CDR1 is SGDLS, CDR2 YYNGEE, per germline. The CDR3 reads CASSVGGGSSYNEQFF. The CDR3 region has the DNA TGTGCCAGCAGCGTAGGAGGCGGGAGCTCCTACAATGAGCAGTTCTTC.

This clone was seen only once. The chain carries TRBV5-1 and TRBJ1-5; no firm D call. Germline V CDR1 and CDR2: SGHRS, YFSETQ. The CDR3 has 15 amino acids. V was clipped by 0 bases and J by 0 bases, with 7 bases between them. CDR3 loop: CASSLGTASNQPQHF. The CDR3 DNA reads as TGCGCCAGCAGCTTGGGGACTGCTAGCAATCAGCCCCAGCATTTT. Based on the CDR3 plus reference TRBV5-1 and TRBJ1-5, the full variable domain is KAGVTQTPRYLIKTRGQQVTLSCSPISGHRSVSWYQQTPGQGLQFLFEYFSETQRNKGNFPGRFSGRQFSNSRSEMNVSTLELGDSALYLCASSLGTASNQPQHFGDGTRLSIL.

V and J are TRBV28 and TRBJ1-5; D is unresolved. Germline V gene sequence: CDR1 MDHEN, CDR2 SYDVKM. The length of the CDR3 is 15 residues. V lost 5 bases and J 1 base, leaving 12 bases between the germline ends. DNA for the CDR3: TGTGCCAGCAGTCCCTCCCGGGAAAGCAATCAGCCCCAGCATTTT. Protein product: CASSPSRESNQPQHF.

The V call is TRBV19, the J call TRBJ2-1; 8 bases match TRBD2. Losses at the gene ends were 4 bases for V and 2 bases for J; bases not matched to a gene: 19. CDR1 LNHDA and CDR2 SQIVND come from the germline V gene (reference sequence). CDR3 length equals 20 residues. CDR3 sequence reads: CASSTEPFSASGGPYNEQFF. CDR3 DNA: TGTGCCAGTAGTACCGAACCCTTCTCGGCCAGCGGGGGACCCTACAATGAGCAGTTCTTC.

This clone appeared once. DNA for the CDR3: TGTGCCAGCAGTGAAGCGGAGACTATTCAGGAAGAGACCCAGTACTTC. It encodes CASSEAETIQEETQYF. The rearrangement uses TRBV6-1 and TRBJ2-5; the D gene is possibly TRBD2 (5 bases). The CDR3 has 16 residues. Trimming took off 0 bases at V and 3 bases at J, with 14 bases between the two ends. Germline V gene data show CDR1 as MNHNS and CDR2 as SASEGT.

This clone was found once. In DNA, the CDR3 is TGTGCCAGCAGTTTACAGGGGGACTATGGCTACACCTTC. This encodes CASSLQGDYGYTF. The genes are TRBV6-5 and TRBJ1-2; the match to TRBD1 covers 8 bases. This CDR3 spans 13 amino acids. Trimming cost V 4 bases and J 3 bases; bases outside gene matches: 1. The germline gives CDR1 MNHEY, CDR2 SVGAGI.

V and J are TRBV7-8 and TRBJ1-5; no definite D call. V was pared by 5 bases and J by 5 bases, with 10 bases between. The germline V gene has CDR1 SGHVS and CDR2 FQNEAQ. The CDR3 sequence is 13 residues long. DNA of the CDR3: TGTGCCAGCAGCACCCAGAGGGATCAGCCCCAGCATTTT. Its translation: CASSTQRDQPQHF.

The chain's CDR3 is CASSLQGADTQYF. The CDR3 nucleotides are TGTGCCAGCAGCTTACAGGGGGCAGATACGCAGTATTTT. This rearrangement joins TRBV9 to TRBJ2-3; 8 bases agree with TRBD1. The length of the CDR3 is 13 residues. V shed 4 bases, J shed 4 bases, and the junction held 2 bases outside the gene matches. Germline lookup yields CDR1 SGDLS and CDR2 YYNGEE. The entire variable domain, with the rest obtained from reference TRBV9 and TRBJ2-3, is as follows: DSGVTQTPKHLITATGQRVTLRCSPRSGDLSVYWYQQSLDQGLQFLIQYYNGEERAKGNILERFSAQQFPDLHSELNLSSLELGDSALYFCASSLQGADTQYFGPGTRLTVL.

The V call is TRBV5-4, the J call TRBJ1-2; possible D gene TRBD1, 6 bases. V lost 5 bases, J lost 0 bases, and 8 bases lay in between. Germline lookup yields CDR1 SGHNT and CDR2 YYREEE (reference sequence). The CDR3 sequence is 13 residues long. The DNA for the CDR3 is TGTGCCAGCAGGCGGACAGCTAACTATGGCTACACCTTC. This sequence encodes CASRRTANYGYTF.

The gene calls are TRBV13 and TRBJ1-3, with D perhaps matching TRBD1 (6 bases). CDR3 length: 15 residues. V lost 0 bases and J lost 7, with 13 bases in between. CDR1 is PRHDT and CDR2 is FYEKMQ in the germline V gene (reference sequence). CDR3 amino acids: CASSLGGGRSNTIYF. As DNA, the CDR3 is TGTGCCAGCAGCTTAGGCGGGGGGCGAAGCAACACCATATATTTT.

V gene TRBV5-1 combines with J gene TRBJ2-6, with TRBD2 identical over 8 bases. J was trimmed by 4 bases and V by 0 bases; bases with no gene match: 6. The germline gives CDR1 SGHRS, CDR2 YFSETQ. This CDR3 is built from 17 residues. CDR3 bases: TGCGCCAGCAGCTTGGAAGGCGGGGGGCCGGGGGCCAACGTCCTGACTTTC. Translation gives CASSLEGGGPGANVLTF.

J is TRBJ2-3 and V is TRBV6-1; 11 nucleotides agree with TRBD1. In germline, CDR1 is MNHNS, CDR2 SASEGT. With 2 bases clipped from V and 1 base from J, the junction kept 2 bases outside the gene matches. The CDR3 has 16 residues. In DNA form, the CDR3 reads TGTGCCAGCAGTGAAAAGGGACAGGGGGGCACAGATACGCAGTATTTT. It translates to CASSEKGQGGTDTQYF.

The chain has TRBV2 and TRBJ2-3; 8 bases are shared with TRBD2. CDR3 length equals 16 residues. After removal of 3 bases from V and 1 base from J, the junction contained 6 bases not matched to a gene. Germline V lookup: CDR1 SNHLY, CDR2 FYNNEI. In DNA, the CDR3 is TGTGCCAGCAGTGATAGACTAGCGCGTCGCACAGATACGCAGTATTTT. Its translation: CASSDRLARRTDTQYF.

This chain connects TRBV16 to TRBJ1-1; D might be TRBD1 (5 bases). Germline CDR1 reads KGHSY; CDR2 reads FQNENV. V dropped 4 bases and J dropped 0 bases, with 9 bases sitting between them. CDR3 length: 14 amino acids. The CDR3 here is CASSLRQLNTEAFF. The CDR3 nucleotides read TGTGCCAGCAGCCTACGACAGTTGAACACTGAAGCTTTCTTT. The whole variable domain, filled in from reference TRBV16 and TRBJ1-1, reads GEEVAQTPKHLVRGEGQKAKLYCAPIKGHSYVFWYQQVLKNEFKFLISFQNENVFDETGMPKERFSAKCLPNSPCSLEIQATKLEDSAVYFCASSLRQLNTEAFFGQGTRLTVV.

The chain recombines TRBV10-3 with TRBJ2-2, with D tentatively TRBD1 (6 bases). V was pared by 6 bases and J by 11 bases, with 19 bases between. Per germline, CDR1 ENHRY and CDR2 SYGVKD. The CDR3 spans 14 residues. CDR3 amino acids: CAIRYTSVGGELFF. The CDR3 DNA is TGTGCCATCAGGTACACATCAGTTGGGGGCGAGCTGTTTTTT.

This clone was counted between two and nine times. The chain links TRBV2 to TRBJ1-4; 9 bases align to TRBD1. The V gene end was trimmed by 9 bases and the J gene end by 10 bases; junction bases not matched to a gene: 6. This CDR3 spans 12 amino acids. Germline CDR1 is SNHLY and CDR2 is FYNNEI. CDR3 residues: CASLDRGSKLFF. The CDR3 bases are TGTGCCAGTTTGGACAGGGGATCAAAACTGTTTTTT.

A single count supports this clone. This CDR3 reads CASRQRDRGNEKLFF. In nucleotides, the CDR3 is TGTGCCAGTAGACAACGGGACAGGGGGAATGAAAAACTGTTTTTT. V usage is TRBV19 and J usage is TRBJ1-4, with 11 positions matching TRBD1. The germline V gene has CDR1 LNHDA and CDR2 SQIVND (reference sequence). Trimming removed 6 bases from V and 5 bases from J; junction bases left unmatched: 5. CDR3 length: 15 residues.